This T cell receptor beta chain appears in the sequencing data of a study of control samples from healthy donors and cancer patients. Method: immunoSEQ multiplex PCR; TCRdb's copy keeps in-frame clones and lacks some. The profile shows around 84,000 clones, roughly 82% of them singletons. Deletions cut 3 bases from V and 3 bases from J, with 9 bases between. This CDR3 has 13 amino acids. Germline V gives CDR1 WNHNN, CDR2 SYGVQD (reference sequence). V usage is TRBV10-1 and J usage is TRBJ2-7, with D perhaps TRBD1 or TRBD2 (5 bases each). The clonotype comes from a man aged 55 to 69 with head and neck cancer. Sequenced material: PBMCs. CDR3 DNA: TGCGCCAGCAGTGAAATTGGGGGCTACGAGCAGTACTTC. Its translation: CASSEIGGYEQYF.